The TCR beta chain under discussion was sequenced for a study of PD-1 blockade in classical Hodgkin lymphoma. Whole-study findings and limits: Compared with baseline, CD4+ but not CD8+ TCR diversity had risen significantly by C4D1. Prior to therapy, complete responders displayed diversity much like that of newly diagnosed patients.

Comments on this clone: No antigen is known for it.

Trimming at V came to 2 bases and at J to 1 base, leaving 2 bases not matched to a gene. The CDR3 length is 15 residues. Germline CDR1 MGHRA, CDR2 YSYEKL. The assay was immunoSEQ multiplex PCR, and TCRdb's table has in-frame clones only and misses some. The sample yields about 52,000 clones, 86% seen once. The time point is: cycle 4 day 1 (C4D1), after less than seven weeks of nivolumab. All patients relapsed after autologous stem cell transplantation, and brentuximab vedotin exposure varied. The sample in question was peripheral blood mononuclear cells (PBMCs), obtained before the fourth cycle of nivolumab. This sequence was found in a human donor with classical Hodgkin lymphoma. This sequence joins TRBV4-1 and TRBJ2-4, with 7 nucleotides matching TRBD1. CDR3 DNA: TGCGCCAGCAGCCAACCGACAGGGGCCAAAAACATTCAGTACTTC. Protein: CASSQPTGAKNIQYF.